The 11 T cell receptor beta chains below come from one sample, sequenced in a study of cytomegalovirus exposure and HLA in healthy donors. This PCR relied on a set of 60 Vbeta primers and 13 Jbeta primers. The table came from immunoSEQ multiplex PCR; TCRdb's copy has only in-frame clones and leaves some out. The table lists around 150,000 clones, over 75% of them singletons. Source material: PBMCs. These receptors all stem from a woman aged 30 to 39 in good health and CMV-seronegative.

This sequence joins TRBV5-1 and TRBJ2-7, with D tentatively TRBD2 (7 bases). Germline V gene data show CDR1 as SGHRS and CDR2 as YFSETQ. V was shortened by 4 bases and J by 5 bases, with 13 bases between the two germline ends. There are 13 residues in the CDR3. This chain's CDR3 is CASSRGGANEQYF. The DNA of the CDR3 is TGCGCCAGCAGCCGAGGGGGGGCCAACGAGCAGTACTTC.

The chain is built from TRBV28 and TRBJ2-1, with 9 bases matching TRBD1. The CDR3 totals 16 residues. The V segment lost 6 bases and the J segment 4 bases; nucleotides outside the gene matches: 10. The germline gives CDR1 MDHEN, CDR2 SYDVKM. The CDR3 loop is CASSLDRGPYYNEQFF. The CDR3, as DNA: TGTGCCAGCAGCCTGGACAGGGGCCCATATTACAATGAGCAGTTCTTC.

This clone occurred once. The V gene is TRBV29-1, the J gene TRBJ2-7, with 7 bases lining up with TRBD1. Trimming cost V 7 bases and J 6 bases; bases outside gene matches: 6. Germline V gene data show CDR1 as SQVTM and CDR2 as ANQGSEA. This CDR3 is built from 11 residues. The CDR3 region has the DNA TGCAGCGGCGGACAGGTGGGCGAGCAGTACTTC. This gives the protein CSGGQVGEQYF.

The chain recombines TRBV30 with TRBJ2-4, with a weak D call TRBD2 (5 bases). The V gene lost 1 base and the J gene lost 3 bases, with 25 bases spanning the gap. CDR1 is GTSNPN, CDR2 SVGIG, per germline (reference sequence). The length of the CDR3 is 19 residues. CDR3 protein: CAWSDPSAVTMNDKNIQYF. The CDR3 nucleotides are TGTGCCTGGAGTGATCCATCGGCCGTGACTATGAATGACAAAAACATTCAGTACTTC.

This chain joins TRBV30 and TRBJ2-3, with 7 positions matching TRBD2. The CDR3 length is 13 residues. Germline V gene data show CDR1 as GTSNPN and CDR2 as SVGIG (reference sequence). The V and J ends lost 3 bases and 10 bases, in that order; junction bases with no gene match: 10. CDR3 bases: TGTGCCTGGAGCTCCACCGGGGGGAGTTCGCAGTATTTT. Translated: CAWSSTGGSSQYF.

The rearrangement uses TRBV18 and TRBJ2-3; 7 positions match TRBD1. Germline V gene sequence: CDR1 KGHSH, CDR2 LQKENI. The CDR3 contains 16 residues. V lost 2 bases and J lost 1; bases outside the gene matches: 6. CDR3 residues: CASSPLGGTGTDTQYF. CDR3 DNA: TGTGCCAGCTCACCATTAGGGGGCACCGGCACAGATACGCAGTATTTT.

This chain uses TRBV5-5 with TRBJ2-7; 8 nucleotides match TRBD1. CDR3 length equals 16 residues. The trim removed 3 bases at V and 1 base at J, leaving 9 bases unmatched. Germline V gene sequence: CDR1 SGHKS, CDR2 YYEKEE (reference sequence). The CDR3, as DNA: TGTGCCAGCAGCTGGTTAGAGGACAGGGCTTCCTACGAGCAGTACTTC. Translating gives CASSWLEDRASYEQYF. The whole variable domain, filled in from reference TRBV5-5 and TRBJ2-7, reads DAGVTQSPTHLIKTRGQQVTLRCSPISGHKSVSWYQQVLGQGPQFIFQYYEKEERGRGNFPDRFSARQFPNYSSELNVNALLLGDSALYLCASSWLEDRASYEQYFGPGTRLTVT.

The chain has TRBV7-6 and TRBJ1-1; a weak D match, TRBD1 (5 bases). V lost 3 bases and J 6 bases, leaving 11 bases between the germline ends. Per germline, CDR1 SGHVS and CDR2 FNYEAQ. The CDR3 has 13 residues. Here the CDR3 DNA reads TGTGCCAGCAGCTTCAGCAGGGTTTCTGAAGCTTTCTTT. This codes for CASSFSRVSEAFF. Based on the CDR3 plus reference TRBV7-6 and TRBJ1-1, the full variable domain is GAGVSQSPRYKVTKRGQDVALRCDPISGHVSLYWYRQALGQGPEFLTYFNYEAQQDKSGLPNDRFSAERPEGSISTLTIQRTEQRDSAMYRCASSFSRVSEAFFGQGTRLTVV.

Only one count was recorded for this clone. The gene calls are TRBV7-3 and TRBJ1-1; 8 bases align to TRBD1. The CDR3 has 14 residues. Unmatched junction bases numbered 7, after V lost 5 bases and J lost 5 bases. CDR1 and CDR2 (germline): SGHTA, FQGTGA. As DNA, the CDR3 is TGTGCCAGCAGCCGAGACAGGGGAGGGACTGAAGCTTTCTTT. This sequence encodes CASSRDRGGTEAFF.

V is TRBV19 and J is TRBJ2-7, with D perhaps matching TRBD1 (6 bases). Germline lookup yields CDR1 LNHDA and CDR2 SQIVND (reference sequence). The V gene lost 10 bases and the J gene lost 2 bases, with 18 bases spanning the gap. The CDR3 length is 14 residues. The CDR3 region is CATAGEKGTYEQYF. The CDR3 nucleotides read TGTGCCACCGCAGGGGAAAAGGGGACCTACGAGCAGTACTTC.

This clone was observed a handful of times. The V and J genes are TRBV19 and TRBJ1-5; weak D call: TRBD1 (6 bases). The CDR3 sequence is 16 residues long. Germline V gene data show CDR1 as LNHDA and CDR2 as SQIVND (reference sequence). Trimming removed 5 bases from V and 5 bases from J, with 19 bases in between. The CDR3 is CASSPLEAGDDQPQHF. As DNA, the CDR3 is TGTGCCAGTAGTCCCCTAGAGGCAGGGGACGATCAGCCCCAGCATTTT.